This T cell receptor (beta chain) was recorded in a study of blood T cell repertoires in COVID-19. Study details: Collection of acute and convalescent COVID-19 samples took place in the United States, Italy and Spain. Sample material is recorded as cDNA or gDNA derived from T cells, B-cell-depleted T cells, or PBMCs.

CDR1 is SEHNR and CDR2 is FQNEAQ in the germline V gene (reference sequence). V lost 5 bases to trimming and J lost 13 bases; unmatched junction nucleotides: 17. The CDR3 covers 16 residues. Original data processing: By means of reference gene primer amplification, nucleated cell counts were estimated. Profiling relied on immunoSEQ multiplex PCR, and the TCRdb table lists in-frame clones only, not all of them. The D gene and trimming were derived from the DNA, and the V and J assignments and clone size from that table. This table has about 160,000 clones, over 65% appearing once. Sample: peripheral blood. This chain joins TRBV7-9 and TRBJ1-6; 7 positions match TRBD1. The sequence derives from a man in his fifties or sixties with acute or convalescent COVID-19. CDR3 amino acids: CASSIWTDREGWPLHF. CDR3 nucleotide sequence: TGTGCCAGCAGCATCTGGACCGACAGGGAAGGATGGCCCCTCCACTTT. Complete variable domain (other parts from reference TRBV7-9 and TRBJ1-6): DTGVSQNPRHKITKRGQNVTFRCDPISEHNRLYWYRQTLGQGPEFLTYFQNEAQLEKSRLLSDRFSAERPKGSFSTLEIQRTEQGDSAMYLCASSIWTDREGWPLHFGNGTRLTVT.